Presented here are 28 T cell receptor beta chains from one specimen sequenced in a study of T cells in Graves' hyperthyroidism and ophthalmopathy. TCR beta CDR3 region amplification was performed from RNA transcripts. HTBI primers were employed in a first-round RT-PCR of the TCR CDR3. TCRdb reprocessed the multiplex PCR reads via MiXCR and lists one record per CDR3 protein. The sample yields approximately 490,000 distinct CDR3 sequences, about 20% seen once. The sample comprised blood. The source of these receptors is a woman aged 70-85 years with Graves' ophthalmopathy.

The CDR3 coding sequence is TGCAGCGTTGAAGGTGATTCCTATGGCTACACCTTC. Translating gives CSVEGDSYGYTF. The rearrangement links TRBV29-1 to TRBJ1-2; D gene unclear. The CDR3 consists of 12 residues. Germline-derived CDR1 and CDR2 are SQVTM and ANQGSEA. With 1 base removed from V and 4 bases from J, the gap between germline ends came to 7 bases.

This clonotype was seen a few times. This chain connects TRBV5-5 to TRBJ2-7; 8 bases match TRBD2. This CDR3 contains 15 residues. The germline gives CDR1 SGHKS, CDR2 YYEKEE (reference sequence). V was clipped by 1 base and J by 6 bases; unmatched bases: 9. Here the CDR3 DNA reads TGTGCCAGCAGCTTGACTTTAGCGGGATCGGCCGAGCAGTACTTC. It translates to CASSLTLAGSAEQYF.

The CDR3 DNA is TGTGCCAGCAGTACGACGTATCACGGCGCCGGGGAGCTGTTTTTT. Encoded protein: CASSTTYHGAGELFF. V gene TRBV28 combines with J gene TRBJ2-2, with D unresolved. The CDR3 has 15 residues. Germline values: CDR1 MDHEN, CDR2 SYDVKM. The germline V and J ends were trimmed by 5 bases and 6 bases, with 16 bases remaining between them.

This chain uses TRBV5-6 with TRBJ1-4; the D is unclear. Germline V CDR1 and CDR2: SGHDT, YYEEEE. This CDR3 contains 13 residues. Deletions cut 7 bases from V and 8 bases from J, with 15 bases between. The CDR3 coding sequence is TGTGCCAGCCAAGGGATTTTTGGAGAAAAACTGTTTTTT. Translated, it gives CASQGIFGEKLFF. The complete variable domain, with remaining parts taken from reference TRBV5-6 and TRBJ1-4, reads DAGVTQSPTHLIKTRGQQVTLRCSPKSGHDTVSWYQQALGQGPQFIFQYYEEEERQRGNFPDRFSGHQFPNYSSELNVNALLLGDSALYLCASQGIFGEKLFFGSGTQLSVL.

The rearrangement uses TRBV7-8 and TRBJ2-2; 9 positions match TRBD1. V gave up 3 bases and J gave up 6 bases; unmatched junction bases: 5. Germline V CDR1 and CDR2: SGHVS, FQNEAQ. This CDR3 is 15 amino acids long. The CDR3 loop is CASSFGQGYAGELFF. The CDR3, as DNA: TGTGCCAGCAGCTTCGGACAGGGGTACGCCGGGGAGCTGTTTTTT.

Ten or more counts support this clonotype. This chain connects TRBV2 to TRBJ2-3; unclear D gene. Germline-derived CDR1 and CDR2 are SNHLY and FYNNEI. The CDR3 sequence is 12 residues long. Deletions cut 4 bases from V and 2 bases from J, with 4 bases between. The CDR3 here is CASSGPTDTQYF. CDR3 DNA sequence: TGTGCCAGCAGTGGCCCCACAGATACGCAGTATTTT.

The chain joins TRBV19 to TRBJ2-1; TRBD1 matches at 8 bases. V shed 5 bases, J shed 4 bases, and the junction held 10 bases outside the gene matches. The CDR3 covers 16 residues. Germline CDR1 reads LNHDA; CDR2 reads SQIVND (reference sequence). The CDR3, as DNA: TGTGCCAGTAGTTTAACCACAGGGGGTTATTACAATGAGCAGTTCTTC. Translated, it gives CASSLTTGGYYNEQFF.

This clonotype came up a few times. The rearrangement links TRBV9 to TRBJ2-5; D possibly corresponds to TRBD1 (7 bases). This CDR3 is 15 amino acids long. V gave up 0 bases and J gave up 2 bases, with 11 bases separating them. The germline V gene has CDR1 SGDLS and CDR2 YYNGEE. In DNA, the CDR3 is TGTGCCAGCAGCGTAGGCGGGACAGCACAAGAGACCCAGTACTTC. As protein: CASSVGGTAQETQYF.

This clonotype was detected many times. J is TRBJ2-1 and V is TRBV7-2; 14 bases map to TRBD2. The CDR3 covers 16 residues. V dropped 6 bases and J dropped 7; count of bases not matched to a gene: 8. Germline V gene sequence: CDR1 SGHTA, CDR2 FQGNSA. CDR3 sequence reads: CASRSGTSGSRNEQFF. The CDR3 bases are TGTGCCAGCAGGTCCGGGACTAGCGGGAGTCGTAATGAGCAGTTCTTC.

This clonotype was recorded many times. The chain carries TRBV7-8 and TRBJ2-1; D gene uncertain. From germline, CDR1 is SGHVS and CDR2 FQNEAQ. The CDR3 runs 13 residues. V dropped 3 bases and J dropped 2 bases, with 5 bases sitting between them. For the CDR3, the DNA is TGTGCCAGCAGCTTTTCCGCCTACAATGAGCAGTTCTTC. This codes for CASSFSAYNEQFF. The whole variable domain, remainder taken from reference TRBV7-8 and TRBJ2-1, is GAGVSQSPRYKVAKRGQDVALRCDPISGHVSLFWYQQALGQGPEFLTYFQNEAQLDKSGLPSDRFFAERPEGSVSTLKIQRTQQEDSAVYLCASSFSAYNEQFFGPGTRLTVL.

This clonotype was counted at least ten times. V usage is TRBV29-1 and J usage is TRBJ1-1; unclear D gene. The CDR3 extends over 9 amino acids. V was cut by 4 bases and J by 8 bases, with 5 bases left in between. CDR1 is SQVTM and CDR2 is ANQGSEA in the germline V gene. As DNA, the CDR3 is TGCAGCGTTGGACCCGAAGCTTTCTTT. Encoded protein: CSVGPEAFF.

The chain couples TRBV24-1 to TRBJ2-3; the D gene is possibly TRBD2 (6 bases). Trimming removed 0 bases at V and 0 bases at J, with 9 bases between. The CDR3 spans 16 residues. Germline-derived CDR1 and CDR2 are KGHDR and SFDVKD. The CDR3 reads CATSDLAGLSTDTQYF. The CDR3 nucleotides read TGTGCCACCAGTGATTTGGCGGGGCTAAGCACAGATACGCAGTATTTT.

The V call is TRBV13, the J call TRBJ2-3, with TRBD1 matching over 8 bases. The CDR3 covers 17 residues. Germline-derived CDR1 and CDR2 are PRHDT and FYEKMQ (reference sequence). V was clipped by 4 bases and J by 0 bases; unmatched bases: 9. The CDR3 sequence is CASSSYTGGTSTDTQYF. CDR3 sequence (DNA): TGTGCCAGCAGCTCATACACAGGGGGTACTAGCACAGATACGCAGTATTTT.

The table lists this clonotype with many counts. The chain combines TRBV19 with TRBJ2-3; D is undetermined. The CDR3 consists of 11 residues. V gave up 8 bases and J gave up 6 bases, with 9 bases separating them. The germline CDR1 and CDR2 sequences are LNHDA and SQIVND (reference sequence). CDR3 DNA: TGTGCCAGTGGCCTAGGGGATACGCAGTATTTT. Amino acids: CASGLGDTQYF. The full variable domain, completed using reference TRBV19 and TRBJ2-3, is DGGITQSPKYLFRKEGQNVTLSCEQNLNHDAMYWYRQDPGQGLRLIYYSQIVNDFQKGDIAEGYSVSREKKESFPLTVTSAQKNPTAFYLCASGLGDTQYFGPGTRLTVL.

The chain carries TRBV11-2 and TRBJ2-7; TRBD2 is a possible D gene (5 bases). The CDR3 has 14 amino acids. Germline loops: CDR1 SGHAT, CDR2 FQNNGV. The V end was cut by 7 bases, the J end by 3 bases, with 16 bases between. CDR3 coding DNA: TGTGCCAGCATCTTGACTAACTCGAACTACGAGCAGTACTTC. It codes for CASILTNSNYEQYF.

This clonotype was detected ten times or more. The chain is built from TRBV20-1 and TRBJ2-5; D gene ambiguous. Trimming removed 0 bases at V and 1 base at J, with 6 bases between. From germline, CDR1 is DFQATT and CDR2 SNEGSKA (reference sequence). The CDR3 extends over 13 amino acids. The CDR3 region has the DNA TGCAGTGCTAGAGAGGGTGGCCAAGAGACCCAGTACTTC. Its translation is CSAREGGQETQYF.

Ten or more counts support this clonotype. This chain connects TRBV10-2 to TRBJ2-7, with no clear D. The CDR3 contains 13 residues. V was trimmed by 4 bases and J by 2 bases, leaving 9 bases between them. The V gene's germline CDR1 is WSHSY and CDR2 SAAADI. The CDR3, as DNA: TGCGCCAGCAGTGGACACCGAACCTACGAGCAGTACTTC. The encoded protein is CASSGHRTYEQYF.

The genes are TRBV6-1 and TRBJ2-7; maybe TRBD1 (5 bases). V lost 6 bases and J 0 bases, leaving 12 bases between the germline ends. The germline V gene has CDR1 MNHNS and CDR2 SASEGT. This CDR3 has 14 amino acids. The CDR3 spells CASSSRQSSYEQYF. The CDR3 bases are TGTGCCAGCAGCTCCCGACAGTCCTCCTACGAGCAGTACTTC.

V is TRBV12-3 or TRBV12-4 and J is TRBJ2-5; the match to TRBD2 covers 11 bases. The CDR3 runs 15 residues. With 6 bases clipped from V and 4 bases from J, the junction kept 7 bases outside the gene matches. This CDR3 is CASSQRLAGRETQYF. In DNA, the CDR3 is TGTGCCAGCAGCCAGCGACTAGCGGGAAGAGAGACCCAGTACTTC.

The table lists this clonotype with many counts. The V call is TRBV2, the J call TRBJ2-2; D is unresolved. This CDR3 has 15 amino acids. CDR1 is SNHLY, CDR2 FYNNEI, per germline. Trimming removed 8 bases from V and 1 base from J, with 14 bases in between. The CDR3 nucleotides are TGTGCCAGCTTAAGGTTGGAGCGGAACACCGGGGAGCTGTTTTTT. Its translation is CASLRLERNTGELFF.

V usage is TRBV29-1 and J usage is TRBJ2-1, with a possible D match to TRBD1 (5 bases). V was cut by 4 bases and J by 6 bases, with 10 bases left in between. Germline CDR1 SQVTM, CDR2 ANQGSEA. The CDR3 extends over 12 amino acids. The CDR3 DNA is TGCAGCGTTGCCAGGGTAGGCAATGAGCAGTTCTTC. Its translation is CSVARVGNEQFF.

This clonotype was seen repeatedly, ten times or more. This chain joins TRBV30 and TRBJ1-2; D remains ambiguous. There are 13 residues in the CDR3. V lost 1 base and J lost 1, with 7 bases in between. Germline V gene sequence: CDR1 GTSNPN, CDR2 SVGIG (reference sequence). CDR3 in amino acids: CAWSGLINYGYTF. The CDR3 coding sequence is TGTGCCTGGAGTGGCCTGATTAACTATGGCTACACCTTC.

The rearrangement links TRBV19 to TRBJ2-1; 8 positions match TRBD2. Looked up from germline, CDR1 is LNHDA and CDR2 is SQIVND (reference sequence). The CDR3 contains 19 residues. V was clipped by 6 bases and J by 0 bases; unmatched bases: 16. The CDR3 DNA is TGTGCCAGTAGCAGCGATGCACTAGCGGCTTCGTCCTCCTACAATGAGCAGTTCTTC. Protein product: CASSSDALAASSSYNEQFF.

This clonotype was counted at least ten times. The rearrangement joins TRBV12-3 or TRBV12-4 to TRBJ2-1; a weak D match, TRBD2 (5 bases). The V end was cut by 7 bases, the J end by 0 bases, with 22 bases between. This CDR3 has 18 residues. The CDR3 loop is CASISLGGESSSYNEQFF. For the CDR3, the DNA is TGTGCCAGCATCTCGCTAGGTGGGGAGTCGAGCTCCTACAATGAGCAGTTCTTC.

This clonotype was recorded at least ten times. The chain is built from TRBV12-3 or TRBV12-4 and TRBJ1-1, with D tentatively TRBD1 (5 bases). Trimming removed 5 bases from V and 5 bases from J, with 21 bases in between. This CDR3 has 16 amino acids. The CDR3 region has the DNA TGTGCCAGCAGTCTCGGCTACAGGTCCCGGGGGACTGAAGCTTTCTTT. Encoded protein: CASSLGYRSRGTEAFF.

The chain links TRBV3-1 to TRBJ1-1; no clear D. V was shortened by 0 bases and J by 1 base, with 6 bases between the two germline ends. CDR1 LGHDT and CDR2 YNNKEL come from the germline V gene (reference sequence). This CDR3 is built from 14 residues. DNA of the CDR3: TGTGCCAGCAGCCAAGATTTAGAGAACACTGAAGCTTTCTTT. Translation gives CASSQDLENTEAFF.

This clonotype showed up just once. This chain uses TRBV13 with TRBJ1-6; possibly TRBD1 for D (6 bases). The ends were cut back, 9 bases at V and 4 bases at J, with 19 bases in the middle. Germline-derived CDR1 and CDR2 are PRHDT and FYEKMQ (reference sequence). The CDR3 contains 16 residues. Here the CDR3 DNA reads TGTGCCAGTTTATTGGGGGGCGACCCTTATAATTCACCCCTCCACTTT. Translated, it gives CASLLGGDPYNSPLHF.

This clonotype occurred a few times. J is TRBJ1-5 and V is TRBV15; weak D call: TRBD1 (6 bases). The CDR3 has 15 amino acids. The V and J ends lost 4 bases and 4 bases respectively, with 14 bases between them. Germline V gene sequence: CDR1 LNHNV, CDR2 YYDKDF (reference sequence). The DNA for the CDR3 is TGTGCCACCAGCATAACAACAGGGCATAATCAGCCCCAGCATTTT. It is translated as CATSITTGHNQPQHF.